The rows below give T cell receptor beta chains drawn from one sample of a study of chemoradiotherapy in HPV16-positive cancers. Produced via immunoSEQ multiplex PCR; TCRdb's table is partial and in-frame only. Of some 30,000 clones detected, roughly 78% appear once; the ten largest clones hold 3% to 4%. This material consisted of blood, taken from a patient who underwent chemoradiotherapy. The receptors originated from a human donor with HPV-associated anogenital cancer. Both conserved end residues are part of each CDR3. The order of the fields is clone size, D gene, V gene, J gene, CDR3 DNA, CDR3 protein. D genes are given only for firm matches. Only some rows state a clone size, as once, few, many or a class for expanded clones.

-,-,TRBV10-3,TRBJ1-1,TGTGCCATCAGTGGTAAGGGAGACACTGAAGCTTTCTTT,CAISGKGDTEAFF
-,TRBD1,TRBV6-8,TRBJ2-7,TGTGCCAGCAGTTACCGAGGGACAGCCTCCTACGAGCAGTACTTC,CASSYRGTASYEQYF
-,-,TRBV10-3,TRBJ1-1,TGTGCCATCAGCAGGGCTAGACAGAACACTGAAGCTTTCTTT,CAISRARQNTEAFF
few,-,TRBV10-1,TRBJ2-3,TGCGCCAGCAGTTACAGCACAGATACGCAGTATTTT,CASSYSTDTQYF
once,-,TRBV5-1,TRBJ1-4,TGCGCCAGCAGTCCAGGGACACACAAACTTGAAAAACTGTTTTTT,CASSPGTHKLEKLFF
-,-,TRBV6-7,TRBJ1-3,TGTGCCAGCAGTTACCTCGGTAGGTCTGGAAACACCATATATTTT,CASSYLGRSGNTIYF
-,TRBD1,TRBV7-9,TRBJ1-1,TGTGCCAGCAGCTCGGACAGGGGTACTGAAGCTTTCTTT,CASSSDRGTEAFF
-,-,TRBV2,TRBJ2-7,TGTGCCAGCACTTTCCGGGGAAACGAGCAGTACTTC,CASTFRGNEQYF
-,-,TRBV5-8,TRBJ1-6,TGTGCCAGCACCTCGGGCTTCGCGGGTAATTCACCCCTCCACTTT,CASTSGFAGNSPLHF
-,TRBD1,TRBV7-8,TRBJ2-3,TGTGCCAGCAGCCCTCCCGGGACAGACACAGATACGCAGTATTTT,CASSPPGTDTDTQYF
-,TRBD1,TRBV7-3,TRBJ2-3,TGTGCCAGCAGCTTGACAGGGGTTTCCACAGATACGCAGTATTTT,CASSLTGVSTDTQYF
few,TRBD1,TRBV6-5,TRBJ2-3,TGTGCCAGCAGTTACACTGACAGGGGAAGGAAAGATACGCAGTATTTT,CASSYTDRGRKDTQYF
-,-,TRBV12-5,TRBJ1-2,TGTGCTAGTGGCCCGGCTCCCCCTGGGGACTATGGCTACACCTTC,CASGPAPPGDYGYTF
-,TRBD1,TRBV6-1,TRBJ1-5,TGTGCCAGCAGTCCTGACAGGGATCAGCCCCAGCATTTT,CASSPDRDQPQHF
-,-,TRBV13,TRBJ1-1,TGTGCCAGCAGCTTTAACCAGGGGAGGAGGAACACTGAAGCTTTCTTT,CASSFNQGRRNTEAFF
few,-,TRBV6-1,TRBJ1-1,TGTGCCAGCGTCAAGGACCTTGGGAACACTGAAGCTTTCTTT,CASVKDLGNTEAFF
-,-,TRBV6-6,TRBJ1-2,TGTGCCAGCAGTTGGACTTATGGCTACACCTTC,CASSWTYGYTF
-,TRBD1,TRBV5-1,TRBJ2-1,TGCGCCAGCAGCGTCGGACAGGAAAGGATCAATGAGCAGTTCTTC,CASSVGQERINEQFF
-,-,TRBV5-1,TRBJ1-2,TGCGCCAGCAGCACCTCTCCGGAGAGAGGCTACACCTTC,CASSTSPERGYTF
-,-,TRBV6-1,TRBJ1-5,TGTGCCAGCAGTGAATCGGGTCACCTCAATCAGCCCCAGCATTTT,CASSESGHLNQPQHF
-,-,TRBV6-5,TRBJ1-3,TGTGCCAGCCTGGAGGGAAACACCATATATTTT,CASLEGNTIYF
-,-,TRBV2,TRBJ2-1,TGTGCCAGCAGTTCGGGCAGGGGATCCTACAATGAGCAGTTCTTC,CASSSGRGSYNEQFF
-,-,TRBV9,TRBJ1-5,TGTGCCAGCAGCGTAGATAATAGCAATCAGCCCCAGCATTTT,CASSVDNSNQPQHF
-,TRBD1,TRBV28,TRBJ2-5,TGTGCCAGCAGCCTGGGACAGGGATGGGAGACCCAGTACTTC,CASSLGQGWETQYF
-,TRBD1,TRBV5-1,TRBJ1-2,TGCGCCAGCAGCGTAAAAACAGGGGGTAATGGCTACACCTTC,CASSVKTGGNGYTF
-,TRBD1,TRBV5-1,TRBJ1-3,TGCGCCAGCAGCTTGGCTCAGGGGGCGCGGACTGGAAACACCATATATTTT,CASSLAQGARTGNTIYF
-,-,TRBV7-2,TRBJ2-7,TGTGCCAGCAGCCGCGGCCGAGCGGAGTCCTACGAGCAGTACTTC,CASSRGRAESYEQYF
-,-,TRBV6-5,TRBJ1-1,TGTGCCAGCAGTTCGTTTCGGGGCACTGAAGCTTTCTTT,CASSSFRGTEAFF
-,TRBD1,TRBV5-5,TRBJ2-1,TGTGCCAGCAGCTCGGTTCGGACAGGCGGGTCCTACAATGAGCAGTTCTTC,CASSSVRTGGSYNEQFF
-,TRBD2,TRBV27,TRBJ2-7,TGTGCCAGCAGTTTACGGACTAGAGCGAGGTACGAGCAGTACTTC,CASSLRTRARYEQYF
-,TRBD1,TRBV30,TRBJ1-6,TGTGCCTGGAGGGGACAGGGTTTTTCACCCCTCCACTTT,CAWRGQGFSPLHF
-,-,TRBV6-5,TRBJ2-1,TGTGCCAGCAGTTCCACGAGTAGGAACTACAATGAGCAGTTCTTC,CASSSTSRNYNEQFF
-,-,TRBV15,TRBJ2-7,TGTGCCACCAGCAGAGACAGGGAGTCCGAGCAGTACTTC,CATSRDRESEQYF
-,TRBD2,TRBV18,TRBJ2-3,TGTGCCAGCTCACCATTCGCAGCGGGGGGTAGCACAGATACGCAGTATTTT,CASSPFAAGGSTDTQYF
-,TRBD1,TRBV7-3,TRBJ1-2,TGTGCCAGCAGCTTAACAGGGGGCGCGGGTGGCTACACCTTC,CASSLTGGAGGYTF
-,-,TRBV30,TRBJ1-2,TGTGCCTGGGGGCCCCTCTTAGGGGGCTACACCTTC,CAWGPLLGGYTF
-,-,TRBV7-8,TRBJ1-2,TGTGCCAGCAGCTCTCCTTATAGCGGCTACACCTTC,CASSSPYSGYTF
-,-,TRBV7-2,TRBJ2-7,TGTGCCAGCAGCTTAGAGGGTTATCGGGAGCAGTACTTC,CASSLEGYREQYF
-,-,TRBV9,TRBJ1-2,TGTGCCAGCAGCTCGGGAGATTCCGGGTATGGCTACACCTTC,CASSSGDSGYGYTF
-,-,TRBV19,TRBJ1-6,TGTGCCAGTAGTACGACAGCGGCCATTTCACCCCTCCACTTT,CASSTTAAISPLHF
-,TRBD1,TRBV18,TRBJ2-7,TGTGCCAGCTCGGCCCGGACAGGGGAAGAGCAGTACTTC,CASSARTGEEQYF
-,-,TRBV2,TRBJ2-1,TGTGCCAGCAGTGAAGAGTACCGGAATGAGCAGTTCTTC,CASSEEYRNEQFF
-,-,TRBV27,TRBJ2-5,TGTGCCAGCAGTTTACGGGGGTCAGAGACCCAGTACTTC,CASSLRGSETQYF
-,-,TRBV20-1,TRBJ1-3,TGCAGTGGGGGTTCAGGAAACACCATATATTTT,CSGGSGNTIYF
-,-,TRBV15,TRBJ1-1,TGTGCCACCAGCTCGGGAAGGGGATGGGAGGGTCAGAATGAAGCTTTCTTT,CATSSGRGWEGQNEAFF
-,-,TRBV6-1,TRBJ2-5,TGTGCCAGCAGTGAAGGGTCGTTCGGGGACCAAGAGACCCAGTACTTC,CASSEGSFGDQETQYF
-,-,TRBV19,TRBJ2-5,TGTGCCAGCGGGGTGCAAGAGACCCAGTACTTC,CASGVQETQYF
once,-,TRBV7-9,TRBJ1-1,TGTGCCAGCAGAGAATGGGACGGCGAAGCTTTCTTT,CASREWDGEAFF
-,-,TRBV28,TRBJ1-1,TGTGCCAGCAGGAAGGCGGACAGAATGAACACTGAAGCTTTCTTT,CASRKADRMNTEAFF
-,TRBD1,TRBV6-1,TRBJ1-2,TGTGCCAGCAGTGCGGACAGGGCATCGTTCTATGGCTACACCTTC,CASSADRASFYGYTF
-,-,TRBV5-1,TRBJ2-7,TGCGCCAGCAGCTCGCAAAGGGGGGGACCGTCCTCCTACGAGCAGTACTTC,CASSSQRGGPSSYEQYF
-,TRBD1,TRBV28,TRBJ1-6,TGTGCCAGCAGGGCTGACAGGGGCGAAATCAATTCACCCCTCCACTTT,CASRADRGEINSPLHF
-,-,TRBV9,TRBJ1-2,TGTGCCAGCAGCGTAGTTTCAGGTGGCGGCTACACCTTC,CASSVVSGGGYTF